Sequencing of this TCR beta chain was carried out in a study of shared clonotypes between healthy human individuals. The study, taken as a whole, reports: Donor scarcity curtailed the genetic and exposure-history diversity represented herein.

The CDR3 totals 16 residues. Germline-derived CDR1 and CDR2 are MNHEY and SMNVEV (reference sequence). Trimming took 2 bases from V and 0 from J; bases not matched to a gene: 4. About this clone: The antigen remains undetermined.

The team ran DNA from unsorted PBMCs on ten immunoSEQ deep assay plates for sequencing. The method was immunoSEQ multiplex PCR; TCRdb's version includes in-frame clones alone and lacks a portion of them. The table shows around 500,000 clones, with approximately 80% occurring only once. The chain employs TRBV27 and TRBJ2-3; TRBD1 agrees at 8 bases. The sequence came from a woman in her forties in good health. Some clones in this sample may be carry-over from other donors' samples. The sequencing sample was made of PBMCs. The CDR3 DNA follows: TGTGCCAGCAGTTTACAGGGACAGGCCAGCACAGATACGCAGTATTTT. Residues: CASSLQGQASTDTQYF.